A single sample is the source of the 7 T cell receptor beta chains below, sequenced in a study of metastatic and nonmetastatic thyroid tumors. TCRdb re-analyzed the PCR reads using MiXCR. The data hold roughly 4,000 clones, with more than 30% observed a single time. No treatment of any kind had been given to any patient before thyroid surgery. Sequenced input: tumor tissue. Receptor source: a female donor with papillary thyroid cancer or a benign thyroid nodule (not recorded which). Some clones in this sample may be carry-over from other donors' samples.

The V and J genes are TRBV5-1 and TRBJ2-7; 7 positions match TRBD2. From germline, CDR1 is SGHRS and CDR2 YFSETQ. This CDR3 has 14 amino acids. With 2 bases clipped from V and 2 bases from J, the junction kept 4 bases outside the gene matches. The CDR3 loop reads CASSLTSEPYEQYF. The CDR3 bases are TGCGCCAGCAGCTTAACTAGCGAACCCTACGAGCAGTACTTC.

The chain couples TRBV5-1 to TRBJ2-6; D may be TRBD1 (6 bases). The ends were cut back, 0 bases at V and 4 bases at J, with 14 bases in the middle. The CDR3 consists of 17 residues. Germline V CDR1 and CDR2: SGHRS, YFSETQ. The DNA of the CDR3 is TGCGCCAGCAGCTTGGACGCCCAGGGGAGCGGGGCCAACGTCCTGACTTTC. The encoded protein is CASSLDAQGSGANVLTF.

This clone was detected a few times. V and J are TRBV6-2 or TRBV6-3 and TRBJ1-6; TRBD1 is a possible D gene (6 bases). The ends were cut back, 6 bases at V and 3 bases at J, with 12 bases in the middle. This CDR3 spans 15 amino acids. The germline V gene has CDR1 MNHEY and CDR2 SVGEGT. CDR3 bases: TGTGCCAGCAGGCAGGACAGAGTCTATAATTCACCCCTCCACTTT. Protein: CASRQDRVYNSPLHF.

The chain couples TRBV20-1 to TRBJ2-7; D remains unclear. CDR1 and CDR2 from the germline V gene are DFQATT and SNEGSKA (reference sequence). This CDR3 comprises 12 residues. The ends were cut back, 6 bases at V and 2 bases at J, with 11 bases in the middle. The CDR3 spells CSARREAYEQYF. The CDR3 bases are TGCAGTGCCAGGAGAGAAGCCTACGAGCAGTACTTC.

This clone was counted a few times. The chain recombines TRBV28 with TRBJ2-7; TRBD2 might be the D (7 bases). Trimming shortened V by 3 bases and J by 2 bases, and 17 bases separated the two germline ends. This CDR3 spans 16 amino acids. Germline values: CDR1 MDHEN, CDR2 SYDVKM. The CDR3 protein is CASSLGGALGTYEQYF. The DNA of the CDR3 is TGTGCCAGCAGTTTGGGGGGGGCCCTCGGGACCTACGAGCAGTACTTC.

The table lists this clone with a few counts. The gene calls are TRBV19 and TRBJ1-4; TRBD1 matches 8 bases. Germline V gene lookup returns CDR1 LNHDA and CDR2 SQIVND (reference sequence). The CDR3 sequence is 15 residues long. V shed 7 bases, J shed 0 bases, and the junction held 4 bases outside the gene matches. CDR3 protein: CASTGQGATNEKLFF. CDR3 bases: TGTGCCAGTACCGGACAGGGCGCAACTAATGAAAAACTGTTTTTT.

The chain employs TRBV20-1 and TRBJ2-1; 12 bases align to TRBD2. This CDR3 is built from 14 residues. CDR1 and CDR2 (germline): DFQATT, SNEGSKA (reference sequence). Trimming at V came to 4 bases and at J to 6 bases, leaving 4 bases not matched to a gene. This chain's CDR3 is CSAMTSGGVNEQFF. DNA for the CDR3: TGCAGTGCTATGACTAGCGGGGGAGTCAATGAGCAGTTCTTC.